This TCR beta chain is from a study of response to subunit inactivated influenza vaccine. Study-level findings and limits: Authors suggested seasonal influenza vaccinations each recruit few new T cells.

Comment on this clonotype: Its antigen is not identified.

TCRdb redid the calling of the RT-PCR reads with MiXCR, one entry per CDR3 protein. The sample records 590,000 or so distinct CDR3 sequences, less than 15% being singletons. The CDR3 is 15 residues long. CDR1 is ENHRY, CDR2 SYGVKD, per germline. Trimming cost V 3 bases and J 3 bases; bases outside gene matches: 3. This clonotype originated in a man between 45 and 60 years old who received an inactivated influenza vaccine. The input for sequencing was PBMCs from blood, taken 14 to 15 days before vaccination. The chain carries TRBV10-3 and TRBJ2-7; 12 bases are a match to TRBD2. The CDR3 is CAISDRLAGDYEQYF. CDR3 bases: TGTGCCATCAGTGATAGACTAGCGGGGGACTACGAGCAGTACTTC.